The next 8 T cell receptor beta chains were all read from a single sample in a study of long-term antiretroviral therapy in people with HIV. Researchers report immunoSEQ v3.0 was run at survey level. Clones were read by immunoSEQ multiplex PCR, and TCRdb kept only the in-frame ones, dropping some. This sample has around 20,000 clones, with around 80% found just once. The input for sequencing was unsorted PBMCs, taken 2.9 years after starting antiretroviral therapy. Every receptor here comes from a woman aged 25 to 45 with HIV.

The V gene is TRBV5-1, the J gene TRBJ2-1; no clear D. The V gene's germline CDR1 is SGHRS and CDR2 YFSETQ. The CDR3 consists of 15 residues. V shed 2 bases and J shed 5 bases, with 14 bases lying between them. CDR3 region: CASSLNVSPNNEQFF. CDR3 DNA sequence: TGCGCCAGCAGCTTAAACGTATCGCCCAACAATGAGCAGTTCTTC.

The V call is TRBV6-5, the J call TRBJ1-4, with no clear D. This CDR3 has 11 amino acids. V shed 4 bases and J shed 10 bases, with 7 bases lying between them. Looked up from germline, CDR1 is MNHEY and CDR2 is SVGAGI. Here the CDR3 reads CASSSSGKLFF. The CDR3 DNA follows: TGTGCCAGCAGTTCATCTGGAAAACTGTTTTTT.

The chain joins TRBV20-1 to TRBJ1-1; D not certain. The CDR3 has 11 amino acids. Germline V CDR1 and CDR2: DFQATT, SNEGSKA (reference sequence). V was shortened by 5 bases and J by 7 bases, with 11 bases between the two germline ends. CDR3 nucleotides: TGCAGTGCTTTAAAGCGCGGTGAAGCTTTCTTT. Amino acids: CSALKRGEAFF.

The CDR3 DNA reads as TGTGCCAGCAGCCAAGGGACTCCGGCCAATTCACCCCTCCACTTT. Translating it yields CASSQGTPANSPLHF. V is TRBV14 and J is TRBJ1-6; D is unresolved. Germline-derived CDR1 and CDR2 are SGHDN and FVKESK. CDR3 length equals 15 residues. Trimming took 1 base from V and 7 from J, leaving 11 bases between them.

The rearrangement joins TRBV11-2 to TRBJ2-7; the D gene is possibly TRBD2 (6 bases). The CDR3 runs to 11 residues. V lost 5 bases and J 8 bases, leaving 10 bases between the germline ends. Germline V CDR1 and CDR2: SGHAT, FQNNGV. The CDR3 loop is CASSGGWQQYV. CDR3 in DNA: TGTGCCAGCAGCGGAGGGTGGCAGCAGTACGTC.

The chain is built from TRBV7-9 and TRBJ1-5, with D uncertain. This CDR3 contains 15 residues. The V and J ends lost 3 bases and 5 bases respectively, with 14 bases between them. Germline V gene lookup returns CDR1 SEHNR and CDR2 FQNEAQ (reference sequence). The CDR3 is CASSFGDVFDQPQHF. In nucleotides, the CDR3 is TGTGCCAGCAGCTTCGGCGACGTGTTCGATCAGCCCCAGCATTTT. The full variable domain, with the rest looked up from reference TRBV7-9 and TRBJ1-5, is DTGVSQNPRHKITKRGQNVTFRCDPISEHNRLYWYRQTLGQGPEFLTYFQNEAQLEKSRLLSDRFSAERPKGSFSTLEIQRTEQGDSAMYLCASSFGDVFDQPQHFGDGTRLSIL.

Regarding this clone: The germline gene is not matched at one end of the junction; a read error may be the cause. The chain carries TRBV10-3 and TRBJ1-1, with D maybe TRBD1 (5 bases). Per germline, CDR1 ENHRY and CDR2 SYGVKD. This CDR3 has 14 amino acids. The CDR3 reads CAISEYDGGPPVSF. Here the CDR3 DNA reads TGTGCCATCAGTGAGTACGACGGGGGTCCACCCGTTTCCTTT.

V gene TRBV4-1 combines with J gene TRBJ2-1; D is tentatively TRBD1 or TRBD2 (5 bases each). This CDR3 comprises 14 residues. Germline values: CDR1 MGHRA, CDR2 YSYEKL. The V and J ends lost 4 bases and 4 bases respectively, with 11 bases between them. CDR3 nucleotide sequence: TGCGCCAGCAGCCTAAGGGACGGATACAATGAGCAGTTCTTC. This gives the protein CASSLRDGYNEQFF.